This TCR beta chain is from a study of cytomegalovirus exposure and HLA in healthy donors. Across the study: Unique TCRs from HLA-typed donors, 80 million to 100 million of them, were held in an early data release.

Looked up from germline, CDR1 is KGHSY and CDR2 is FQNENV. This CDR3 has 15 residues. The V and J ends lost 4 bases and 9 bases, in that order; junction bases with no gene match: 14. Primers included in the PCR were 60 Vbeta and 13 Jbeta primers. Profiling relied on immunoSEQ multiplex PCR, and the TCRdb table lists in-frame clones only, not all of them. Altogether 200,000 or so clones are present, 65% to 85% being singletons, with the ten largest covering 0.08% to 0.1%. This chain joins TRBV16 and TRBJ1-1; 7 bases line up with TRBD1. Sequencing was carried out using PBMCs. The clonotype originates from a boy aged 2 to 9 in good health and CMV-seronegative. For the CDR3, the DNA is TGTGCCAGCAGCCCTAGACAGGGCGCGATGGATCAAGCTTTCTTT. It yields the protein CASSPRQGAMDQAFF.